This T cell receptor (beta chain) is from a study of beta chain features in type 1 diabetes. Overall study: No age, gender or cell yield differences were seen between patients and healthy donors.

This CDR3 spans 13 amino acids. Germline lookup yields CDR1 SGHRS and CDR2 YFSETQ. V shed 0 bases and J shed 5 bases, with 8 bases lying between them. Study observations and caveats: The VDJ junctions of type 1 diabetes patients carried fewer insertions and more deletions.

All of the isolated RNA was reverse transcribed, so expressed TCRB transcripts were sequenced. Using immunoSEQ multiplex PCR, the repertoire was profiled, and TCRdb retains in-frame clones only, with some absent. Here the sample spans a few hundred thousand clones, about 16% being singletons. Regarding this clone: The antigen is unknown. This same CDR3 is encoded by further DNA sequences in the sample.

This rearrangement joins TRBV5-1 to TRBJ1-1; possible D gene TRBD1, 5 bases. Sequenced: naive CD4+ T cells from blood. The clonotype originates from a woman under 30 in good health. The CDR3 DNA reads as TGCGCCAGCAGCTTGGCGGGGGAGACTGAAGCTTTCTTT. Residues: CASSLAGETEAFF.